A single TCR beta chain is shown here with its context. The antigen is not known. Libraries were prepared by immunoSEQ multiplex PCR; TCRdb keeps only in-frame clonotypes and omits some of them. The sample holds 55,000 to 90,000 clones, about 86% seen once. No patient had autoimmune disease or received systemic immunosuppression. The sample originates from a study of OX40 agonist ivuxolimab in advanced cancers. As for the study in general: Prior anti-PD-1, anti-PD-L1 or anti-CTLA-4 therapy did not bar entry, and about 40% had some. Study-level results: There were, on average, more expanded clones in CD8+ T cells than in CD4+.

The trim removed 6 bases at V and 2 bases at J, leaving 3 bases unmatched. The CDR3 contains 15 residues. Germline CDR1 MRHNA, CDR2 SNTAGT. The sample here was CD4+ or CD8+ T cells sorted from blood, taken in a trial of the OX40 agonist ivuxolimab. This clonotype was obtained from an adult with an advanced solid tumor such as melanoma, head and neck, liver or kidney cancer. V usage is TRBV6-4 and J usage is TRBJ2-1, with 11 bases identical to TRBD2. CDR3 protein: CASSLAGGAYNEQFF. CDR3 in DNA: TGTGCCAGCAGCCTAGCGGGGGGCGCCTACAATGAGCAGTTCTTC.